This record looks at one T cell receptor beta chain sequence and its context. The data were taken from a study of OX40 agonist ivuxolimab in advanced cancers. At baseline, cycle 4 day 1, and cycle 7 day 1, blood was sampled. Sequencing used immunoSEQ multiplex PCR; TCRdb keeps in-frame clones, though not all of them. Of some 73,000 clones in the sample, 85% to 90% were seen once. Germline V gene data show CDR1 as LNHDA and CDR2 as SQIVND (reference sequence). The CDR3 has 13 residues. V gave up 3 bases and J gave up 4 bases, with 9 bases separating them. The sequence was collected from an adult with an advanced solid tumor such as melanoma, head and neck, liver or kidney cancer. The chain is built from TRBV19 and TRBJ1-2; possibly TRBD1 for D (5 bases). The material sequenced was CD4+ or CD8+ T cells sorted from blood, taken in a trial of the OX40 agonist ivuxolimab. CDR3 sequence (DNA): TGTGCCAGTAGTATTCTGCAGGGCTATGGCTACACCTTC. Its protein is CASSILQGYGYTF.